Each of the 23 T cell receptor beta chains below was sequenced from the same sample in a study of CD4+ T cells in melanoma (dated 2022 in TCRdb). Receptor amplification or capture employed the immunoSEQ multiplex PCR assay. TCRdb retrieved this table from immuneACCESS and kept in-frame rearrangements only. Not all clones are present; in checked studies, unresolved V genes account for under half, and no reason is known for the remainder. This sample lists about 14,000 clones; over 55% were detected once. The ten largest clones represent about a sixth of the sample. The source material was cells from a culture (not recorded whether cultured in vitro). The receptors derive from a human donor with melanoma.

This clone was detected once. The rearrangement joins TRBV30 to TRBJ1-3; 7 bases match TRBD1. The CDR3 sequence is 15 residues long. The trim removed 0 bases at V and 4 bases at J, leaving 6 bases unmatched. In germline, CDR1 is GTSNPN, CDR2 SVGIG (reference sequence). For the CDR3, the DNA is TGTGCCTGGAGTGTTTCCCGGACAGGAGGAAACACCATATATTTT. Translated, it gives CAWSVSRTGGNTIYF.

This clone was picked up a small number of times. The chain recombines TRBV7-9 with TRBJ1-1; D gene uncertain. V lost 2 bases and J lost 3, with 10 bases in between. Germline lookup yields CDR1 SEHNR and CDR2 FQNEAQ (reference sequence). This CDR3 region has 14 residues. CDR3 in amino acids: CASSLRLLDTEAFF. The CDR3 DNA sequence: TGTGCCAGCAGCTTAAGGCTATTGGACACTGAAGCTTTCTTT. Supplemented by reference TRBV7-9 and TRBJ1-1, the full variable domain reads DTGVSQNPRHKITKRGQNVTFRCDPISEHNRLYWYRQTLGQGPEFLTYFQNEAQLEKSRLLSDRFSAERPKGSFSTLEIQRTEQGDSAMYLCASSLRLLDTEAFFGQGTRLTVV.

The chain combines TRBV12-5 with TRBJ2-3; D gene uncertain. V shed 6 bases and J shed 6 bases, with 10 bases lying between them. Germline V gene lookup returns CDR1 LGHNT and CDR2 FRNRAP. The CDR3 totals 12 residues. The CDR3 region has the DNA TGTGCTAGTGGGACAAGTTGGGATACGCAGTATTTT. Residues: CASGTSWDTQYF.

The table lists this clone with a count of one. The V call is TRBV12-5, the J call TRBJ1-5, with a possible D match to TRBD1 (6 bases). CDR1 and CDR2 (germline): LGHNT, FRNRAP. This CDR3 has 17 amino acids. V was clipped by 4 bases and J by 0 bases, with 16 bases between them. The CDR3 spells CASGSDPTGASNQPQHF. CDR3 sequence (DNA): TGTGCTAGTGGTTCGGACCCGACAGGAGCTAGCAATCAGCCCCAGCATTTT.

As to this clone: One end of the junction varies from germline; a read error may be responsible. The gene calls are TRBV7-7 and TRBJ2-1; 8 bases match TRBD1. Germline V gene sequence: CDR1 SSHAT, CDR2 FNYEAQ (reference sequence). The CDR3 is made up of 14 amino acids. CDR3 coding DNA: TGTGCTAGCAGTTTGGCCGGGACAGGCGGTGAGCAGTTCTTC. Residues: CASSLAGTGGEQFF.

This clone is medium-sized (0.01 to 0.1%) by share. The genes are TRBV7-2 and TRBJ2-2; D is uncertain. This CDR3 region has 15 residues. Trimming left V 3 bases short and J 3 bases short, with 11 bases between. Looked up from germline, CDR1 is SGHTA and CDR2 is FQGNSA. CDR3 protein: CASSFKGRDTGELFF. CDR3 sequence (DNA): TGTGCCAGCAGCTTCAAGGGAAGGGACACCGGGGAGCTGTTTTTT. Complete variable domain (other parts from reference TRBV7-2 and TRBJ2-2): GAGVSQSPSNKVTEKGKDVELRCDPISGHTALYWYRQSLGQGLEFLIYFQGNSAPDKSGLPSDRFSAERTGGSVSTLTIQRTQQEDSAVYLCASSFKGRDTGELFFGEGSRLTVL.

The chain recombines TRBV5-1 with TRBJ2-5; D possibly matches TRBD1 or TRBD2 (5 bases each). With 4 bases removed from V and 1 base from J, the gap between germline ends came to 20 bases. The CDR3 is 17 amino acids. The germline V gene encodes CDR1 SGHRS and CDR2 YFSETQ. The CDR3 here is CASSAGTNAALQETQYF. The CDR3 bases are TGCGCCAGCAGCGCCGGGACGAACGCCGCACTCCAAGAGACCCAGTACTTC.

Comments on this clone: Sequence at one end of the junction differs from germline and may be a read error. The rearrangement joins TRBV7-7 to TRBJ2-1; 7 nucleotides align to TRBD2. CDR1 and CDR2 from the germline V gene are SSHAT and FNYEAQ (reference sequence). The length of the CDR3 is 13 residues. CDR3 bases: TGTGCTAGCAGCCTCCAGAGCGGGGATGAGCAGTTCTTC. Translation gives CASSLQSGDEQFF.

CDR3 protein: CATTRAAGTGQPQHF. DNA of the CDR3: TGTGCCACCACGCGCGCGGCAGGGACTGGGCAGCCCCAGCATTTT. This chain connects TRBV19 to TRBJ1-5, with D possibly matching TRBD1 (5 bases). V dropped 10 bases and J dropped 7 bases, with 23 bases sitting between them. In germline, CDR1 is LNHDA, CDR2 SQIVND (reference sequence). CDR3 length: 15 residues.

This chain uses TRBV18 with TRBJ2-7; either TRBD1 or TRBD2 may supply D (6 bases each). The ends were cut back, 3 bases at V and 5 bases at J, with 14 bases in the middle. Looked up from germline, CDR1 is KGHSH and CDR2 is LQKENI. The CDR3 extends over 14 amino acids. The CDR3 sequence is CASSPTGGGHEQYF. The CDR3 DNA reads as TGTGCCAGCTCACCCACAGGAGGGGGACACGAGCAGTACTTC.

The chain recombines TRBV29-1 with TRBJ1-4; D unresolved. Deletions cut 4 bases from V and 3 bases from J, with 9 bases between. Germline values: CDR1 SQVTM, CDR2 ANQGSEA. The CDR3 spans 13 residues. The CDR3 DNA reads TGCAGCGTTGTCGGGTACCCTAATGAAAAACTGTTTTTT. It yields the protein CSVVGYPNEKLFF.

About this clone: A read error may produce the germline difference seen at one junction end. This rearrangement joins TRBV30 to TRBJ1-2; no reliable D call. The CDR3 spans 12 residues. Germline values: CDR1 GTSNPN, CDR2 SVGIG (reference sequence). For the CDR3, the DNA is TGTGCCTGGAGTGTACAAGGCGCCAGCCTTAACTTC. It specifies CAWSVQGASLNF.

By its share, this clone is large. Here the CDR3 reads CASSSGRQYEQYF. The CDR3 nucleotides read TGTGCCAGCAGTTCAGGGCGTCAGTACGAGCAGTACTTC. This sequence joins TRBV6-1 and TRBJ2-7; the D gene is possibly TRBD1 (5 bases). Germline V gives CDR1 MNHNS, CDR2 SASEGT. The CDR3 contains 13 residues. Trimming took off 5 bases at V and 4 bases at J, with 12 bases between the two ends.

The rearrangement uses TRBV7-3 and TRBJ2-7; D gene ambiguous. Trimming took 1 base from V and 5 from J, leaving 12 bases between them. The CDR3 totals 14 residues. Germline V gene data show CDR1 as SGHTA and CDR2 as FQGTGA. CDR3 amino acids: CASSLRGRTDEQYF. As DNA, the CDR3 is TGTGCCAGCAGCTTAAGAGGTCGGACGGACGAGCAGTACTTC.

CDR3 sequence reads: CASSLAGQHTGELFF. The CDR3 DNA reads as TGTGCCAGCAGCTTAGCGGGGCAACACACCGGGGAGCTGTTTTTT. The chain uses TRBV11-1 and TRBJ2-2, with D perhaps matching TRBD1 (5 bases). Germline CDR1 SGHAT, CDR2 FQDESV (reference sequence). V was pared by 0 bases and J by 3 bases, with 8 bases between. The CDR3 runs 15 residues.

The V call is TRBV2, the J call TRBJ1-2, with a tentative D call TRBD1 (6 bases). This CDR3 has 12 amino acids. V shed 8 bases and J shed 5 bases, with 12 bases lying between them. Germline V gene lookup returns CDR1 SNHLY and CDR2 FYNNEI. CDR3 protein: CASLDRGYGYTF. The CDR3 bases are TGTGCCAGCCTGGACAGAGGATATGGCTACACCTTC.

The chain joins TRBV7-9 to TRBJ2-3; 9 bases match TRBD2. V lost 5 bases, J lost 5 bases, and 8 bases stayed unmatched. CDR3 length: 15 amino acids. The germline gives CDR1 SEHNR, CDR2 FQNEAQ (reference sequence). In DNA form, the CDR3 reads TGTGCCAGCAGCCACGGTAGCGGGGGTGAAGATACGCAGTATTTT. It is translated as CASSHGSGGEDTQYF.

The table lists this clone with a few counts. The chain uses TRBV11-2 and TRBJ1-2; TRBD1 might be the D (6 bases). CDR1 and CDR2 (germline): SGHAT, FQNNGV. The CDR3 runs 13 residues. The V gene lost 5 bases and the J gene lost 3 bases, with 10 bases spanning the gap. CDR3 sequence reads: CASSPDRYYGYTF. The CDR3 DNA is TGTGCCAGCAGCCCCGACAGGTACTATGGCTACACCTTC. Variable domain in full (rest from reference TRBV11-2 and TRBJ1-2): EAGVAQSPRYKIIEKRQSVAFWCNPISGHATLYWYQQILGQGPKLLIQFQNNGVVDDSQLPKDRFSAERLKGVDSTLKIQPAKLEDSAVYLCASSPDRYYGYTFGSGTRLTVV.

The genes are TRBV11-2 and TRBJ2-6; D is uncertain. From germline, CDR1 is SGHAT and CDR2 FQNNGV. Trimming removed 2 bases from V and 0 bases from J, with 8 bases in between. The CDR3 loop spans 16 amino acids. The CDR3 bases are TGTGCCAGCAGCTTAACACGTGGCTCTGGGGCCAACGTCCTGACTTTC. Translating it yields CASSLTRGSGANVLTF.

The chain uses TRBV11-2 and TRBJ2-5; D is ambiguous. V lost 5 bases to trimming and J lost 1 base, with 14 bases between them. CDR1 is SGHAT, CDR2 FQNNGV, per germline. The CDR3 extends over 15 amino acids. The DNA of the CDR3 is TGTGCCAGCAGCCCCTCTCGGGCAGGCCAAGAGACCCAGTACTTC. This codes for CASSPSRAGQETQYF. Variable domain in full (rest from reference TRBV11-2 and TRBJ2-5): EAGVAQSPRYKIIEKRQSVAFWCNPISGHATLYWYQQILGQGPKLLIQFQNNGVVDDSQLPKDRFSAERLKGVDSTLKIQPAKLEDSAVYLCASSPSRAGQETQYFGPGTRLLVL.

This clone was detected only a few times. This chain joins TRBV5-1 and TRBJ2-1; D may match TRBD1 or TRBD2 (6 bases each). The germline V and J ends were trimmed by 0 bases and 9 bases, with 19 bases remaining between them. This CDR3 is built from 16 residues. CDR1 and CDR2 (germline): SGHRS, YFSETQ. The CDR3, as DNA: TGCGCCAGCAGCTTGGGTGGGGGGCACCCGTCGGCTGAGCAGTTCTTC. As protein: CASSLGGGHPSAEQFF.

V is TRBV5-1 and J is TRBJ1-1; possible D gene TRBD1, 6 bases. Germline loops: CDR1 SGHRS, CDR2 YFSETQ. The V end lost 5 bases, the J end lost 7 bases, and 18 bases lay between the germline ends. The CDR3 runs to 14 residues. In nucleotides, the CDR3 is TGCGCCAGCAGGAGAGACAGGCCCACGGATGAAGCTTTCTTT. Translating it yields CASRRDRPTDEAFF. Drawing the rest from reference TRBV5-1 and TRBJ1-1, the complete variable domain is KAGVTQTPRYLIKTRGQQVTLSCSPISGHRSVSWYQQTPGQGLQFLFEYFSETQRNKGNFPGRFSGRQFSNSRSEMNVSTLELGDSALYLCASRRDRPTDEAFFGQGTRLTVV.

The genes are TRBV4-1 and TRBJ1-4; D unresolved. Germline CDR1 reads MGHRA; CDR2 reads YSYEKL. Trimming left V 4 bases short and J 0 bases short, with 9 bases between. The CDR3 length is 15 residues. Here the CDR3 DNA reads TGCGCCAGCAGCCCCCCATATGCAACTAATGAAAAACTGTTTTTT. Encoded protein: CASSPPYATNEKLFF.